The T cell receptor beta chain described here comes from a study of metastatic and nonmetastatic thyroid tumors (dated by TCRdb to about 2020). With respect to the entire study: Repertoires from peripheral blood and from tumor or nodule tissue samples of malignant and benign thyroid patients were compared. Points the paper makes about the study in general: TCR beta diversity was reported as significantly higher in malignant tumors than in benign nodules, in both blood and tumor samples.

This clone was recorded at least ten times. Its binding antigen is unknown. Base qualities are not at hand, and no much larger clone is one base apart. V is shortened by 5 bases, J by 4 bases, and the region joining them spans 9 bases. The germline V gene specifies SGHTA as CDR1 and FQGTGA as CDR2. Spanning cysteine to phenylalanine, the CDR3 consists of 13 amino acids. The sequence is cut down to CDR3 DNA, 39 bases in frame from base 1. The method was PCR. The sequencer listed for this sample is Illumina HiSeq 4000. The TCR beta-chain CDR3 region of each patient was profiled by high-throughput sequencing. The source study handled its data this way. A classifier to discriminate distant-metastatic papillary thyroid cancer patients was built from CDR3 differences across clinicopathological groups. To measure repertoire diversity the researchers used the Shannon index, while the Morisita-Horn index served to gauge how similar the tumor and blood repertoires were. In-frame beta chains were kept once TCRdb had trimmed the public reads at Q25 with fastp and called clones with MiXCR. TCRdb's processing, not the authors' own work, is the source of the V and J calls. The sample has roughly 57,000 clones on record, 20% of them singletons. The ten largest clones represent 4% to 5% of the sample.

None of the patients had been given any treatment before thyroid surgery. The study retrospectively analysed patient clinical samples collected from about 2012 to 2019 using T-cell receptor beta sequencing. Recombination joined TRBV7-3 with TRBJ1-3; the D gene cannot be resolved reliably. The sequenced material came from blood. The TCR comes from a female donor with papillary thyroid cancer or a benign thyroid nodule (not recorded which). Some clones in this sample may be carry-over from other donors' samples. The sequenced DNA: TGTGCCAGCAGCGTCTCTCAGGGAAACACCATATATTTT. Translated, it reads CASSVSQGNTIYF.